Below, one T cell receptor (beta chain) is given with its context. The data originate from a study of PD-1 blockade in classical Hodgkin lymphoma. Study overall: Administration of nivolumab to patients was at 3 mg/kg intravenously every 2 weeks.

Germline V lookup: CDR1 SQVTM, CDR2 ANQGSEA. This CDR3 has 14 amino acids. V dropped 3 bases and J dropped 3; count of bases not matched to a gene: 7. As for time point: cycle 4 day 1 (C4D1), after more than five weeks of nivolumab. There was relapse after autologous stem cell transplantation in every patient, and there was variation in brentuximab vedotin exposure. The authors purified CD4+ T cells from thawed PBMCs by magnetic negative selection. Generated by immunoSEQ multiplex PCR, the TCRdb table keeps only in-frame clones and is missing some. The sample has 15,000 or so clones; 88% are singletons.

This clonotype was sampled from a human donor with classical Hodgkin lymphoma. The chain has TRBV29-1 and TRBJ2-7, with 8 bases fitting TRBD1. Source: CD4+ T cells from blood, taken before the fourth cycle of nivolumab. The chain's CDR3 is CSVEGQGADYEQYF. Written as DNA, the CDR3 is TGCAGCGTTGAGGGTCAGGGGGCAGACTACGAGCAGTACTTC.